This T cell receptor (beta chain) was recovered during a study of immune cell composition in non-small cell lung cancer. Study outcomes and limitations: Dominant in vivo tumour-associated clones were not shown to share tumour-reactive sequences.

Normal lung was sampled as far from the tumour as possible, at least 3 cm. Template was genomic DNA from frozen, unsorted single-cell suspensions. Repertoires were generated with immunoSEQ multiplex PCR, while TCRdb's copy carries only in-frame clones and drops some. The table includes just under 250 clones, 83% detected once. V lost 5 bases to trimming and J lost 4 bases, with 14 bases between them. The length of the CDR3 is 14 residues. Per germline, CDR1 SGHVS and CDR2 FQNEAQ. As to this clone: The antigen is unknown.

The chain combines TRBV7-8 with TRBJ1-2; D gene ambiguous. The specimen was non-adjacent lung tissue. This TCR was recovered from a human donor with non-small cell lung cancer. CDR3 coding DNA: TGTGCCAGCAGCCCCTTGGTTAGCCGCTATGGCTACACCTTC. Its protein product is CASSPLVSRYGYTF.